This T cell receptor (beta chain) was documented in a study of shared clonotypes between healthy human individuals. Study-wide points: The represented genetic and exposure-history diversity was limited by the small number of donors.

Concerning this clone: No antigen is known for it.

Genomic DNA per cell subset filled all wells of several immunoSEQ plates. Assay used: immunoSEQ multiplex PCR; TCRdb lists only in-frame clones, some missing. This table holds roughly 2.4 million clones, more than 90% found once. Between the trimmed V and J ends, which lost 6 bases and 4 bases, there was a span of 15 bases. Germline CDR1 MNHNY, CDR2 SVGAGI (reference sequence). There are 15 residues in the CDR3. Sequencing was carried out using naive CD4+ T cells sorted from blood. Subset described: CD45RA+ positively selected. This receptor was obtained from a man aged 18 to 30 in good health. The chain carries TRBV6-6 and TRBJ2-2; D possibly corresponds to TRBD2 (6 bases). The CDR3 reads CASRAWDLTTGELFF. The CDR3 DNA sequence: TGTGCCAGCAGGGCGTGGGACTTAACCACCGGGGAGCTGTTTTTT.